These T cell receptor beta chains were read from a single sample in a study of Graves' ophthalmopathy and Graves' hyperthyroidism. In TCRdb, the multiplex PCR reads were re-called with MiXCR into one record per CDR3 protein. The sample records 650,000 to 900,000 distinct CDR3 sequences, approximately 40% being singletons. The material sequenced was peripheral blood. The receptors here all came from an adult man with Graves' ophthalmopathy. Each CDR3 is given without its conserved first and last residue. The D gene is left open where the match is weak.

j_call,d_call,v_call,cdr3_aa
TRBJ1-4,.,TRBV7-9,ASTVNEKLF
TRBJ1-5,.,TRBV7-9,ASSQDYRGAGQPQH
TRBJ2-5,TRBD1,TRBV29-1,SVDGTGQETQY
TRBJ2-7,TRBD2,TRBV11-1,ASSPLLAGGWDEQY
TRBJ1-4,.,TRBV7-2,ASSSVGLGEKLF
TRBJ2-5,.,TRBV6-5,ASSYRETQY
TRBJ2-6,TRBD1,TRBV29-1,SVVGQGASGANVLT
TRBJ2-7,.,TRBV7-9,ASSLNSYEQY
TRBJ1-5,.,TRBV11-1,ASSPEGIYSNQPQH
TRBJ1-2,TRBD1,TRBV7-9,ASSSPGQGDYGYT
TRBJ1-5,.,TRBV24-1,ATSDSSFAQGTQPQH
TRBJ1-5,.,TRBV14,ASSQDERRDQPQH
TRBJ1-6,.,TRBV10-3,ASSFEQGWNSPLH
TRBJ1-4,.,TRBV2,ASSESRNEKLF
TRBJ2-2,.,TRBV27,ASSQLDATGELF
TRBJ1-2,.,TRBV10-3,AISKSHKDVTGYT
TRBJ1-1,.,TRBV6-4,ASSDGPHDEAF
TRBJ2-7,.,TRBV5-1,ASKGDGSAREQY
TRBJ1-1,.,TRBV10-3,ASSLARRESF
TRBJ1-3,TRBD1,TRBV20-1,SAKKARGRNTIY
TRBJ2-2,.,TRBV25-1,ASSGKGSTGELF
TRBJ1-4,.,TRBV7-9,ASSFSDDEKLF
TRBJ1-4,TRBD1,TRBV2,ASSRTGGYEKLF
TRBJ2-2,.,TRBV7-9,ASSLGGNIGELF
TRBJ2-7,TRBD1,TRBV10-3,AISGDRETVEQY
TRBJ1-6,TRBD1,TRBV7-7,ASAARDRGTPLH
TRBJ1-3,.,TRBV20-1,SARADTRNTIY
TRBJ2-1,.,TRBV28,ASSLNGIEQF
TRBJ1-2,.,TRBV15,ATSREPDTNYGYT
TRBJ2-7,.,TRBV9,ASRDRDGTYEQY
TRBJ2-7,.,TRBV15,ATSPGRGNSYEQY
TRBJ1-6,TRBD1,TRBV25-1,ASSYRTGGNSPLH
TRBJ2-2,TRBD1,TRBV15,ATKQKTGANTGELF
TRBJ2-2,.,TRBV25-1,AHRTGELF
TRBJ2-3,.,TRBV7-6,ASSMDRTDTQY
TRBJ1-2,TRBD1,TRBV6-6,ASSPRQGSGYT
TRBJ2-5,TRBD2,TRBV5-1,ASSLLTSGRTLQETQY
TRBJ2-7,.,TRBV25-1,ASSGSDWSYEQY
TRBJ2-7,TRBD1,TRBV7-2,ASSLQTGSTYEQY
TRBJ2-5,.,TRBV19,ASSMAGFRGSETQY
TRBJ2-5,TRBD2,TRBV29-1,SVPSGVETQY
TRBJ2-2,TRBD1,TRBV7-6,ASSLAWGQGAGTGELF
TRBJ1-5,.,TRBV6-6,ASSLQVGIWNQPQH
TRBJ2-3,.,TRBV11-1,ASSLNRGAADTQY
TRBJ2-7,TRBD1,TRBV11-1,ASSSRDRALLRY
TRBJ2-7,.,TRBV7-9,ASSEGFVRYEQY
TRBJ2-5,.,TRBV20-1,SATGRQTETQY
TRBJ1-2,.,TRBV4-1,ASRRTGNNYGYT
TRBJ2-7,TRBD1,TRBV4-1,ASSQDWDSSYEQY
TRBJ2-2,TRBD2,TRBV7-4,ASSFGLAGVHGELF
TRBJ2-7,.,TRBV6-1,ASSVGGSTYEQY
TRBJ2-7,.,TRBV7-9,ASSYSRSYEQY
TRBJ2-5,.,TRBV15,ATSRGQGGLLLGETQY
TRBJ1-1,.,TRBV29-1,NVDGIGDTEAF
TRBJ1-5,.,TRBV24-1,ATSDHLKQETQH